The T cell receptor beta chain under discussion was sequenced for a study of OX40 agonist ivuxolimab in advanced cancers. Overall study: The dose-escalation group included hepatocellular carcinoma, melanoma, renal cell carcinoma and head and neck cancer.

Study-wide results and limits: CD4+ and CD8+ T cells in blood underwent clonal expansion by week 6 at 0.1 to 3.0 mg/kg.

The data were produced by immunoSEQ multiplex PCR, yet TCRdb's version contains in-frame clones alone and is incomplete. This table holds around 69,000 clones, roughly 88% found once. Samples were taken at baseline and on day 1 of cycles 4 and 7. Trimming took 2 bases from V and 0 from J, leaving 8 bases between them. The V gene's germline CDR1 is MNHEY and CDR2 SMNVEV (reference sequence). CDR3 size: 15 residues. This clone was counted a single time. The antigen is unknown. The sample here was CD4+ or CD8+ T cells sorted from blood, taken in a trial of the OX40 agonist ivuxolimab. This receptor was identified in an adult with an advanced solid tumor such as melanoma, head and neck, liver or kidney cancer. The chain links TRBV27 to TRBJ1-5, with D tentatively TRBD1 (6 bases). CDR3 sequence (DNA): TGTGCCAGCAGTTTAAACAGGGATAGCAATCAGCCCCAGCATTTT. It is translated as CASSLNRDSNQPQHF.